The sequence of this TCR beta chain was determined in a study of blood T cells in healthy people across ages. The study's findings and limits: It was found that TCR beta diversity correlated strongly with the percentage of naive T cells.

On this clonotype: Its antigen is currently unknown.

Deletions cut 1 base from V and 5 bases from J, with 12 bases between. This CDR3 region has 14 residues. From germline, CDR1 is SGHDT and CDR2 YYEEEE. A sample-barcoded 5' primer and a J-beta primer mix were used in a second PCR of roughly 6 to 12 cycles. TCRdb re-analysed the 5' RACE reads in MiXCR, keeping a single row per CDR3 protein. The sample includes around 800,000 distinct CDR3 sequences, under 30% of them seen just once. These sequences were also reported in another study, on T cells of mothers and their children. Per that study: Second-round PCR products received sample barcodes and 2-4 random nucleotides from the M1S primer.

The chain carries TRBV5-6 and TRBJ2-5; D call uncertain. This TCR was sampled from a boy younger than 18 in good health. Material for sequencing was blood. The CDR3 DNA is TGTGCCAGCAGCTTGCCGGCCGGGTTGGAGACCCAGTACTTC. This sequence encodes CASSLPAGLETQYF. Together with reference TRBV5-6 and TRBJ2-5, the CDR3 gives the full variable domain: DAGVTQSPTHLIKTRGQQVTLRCSPKSGHDTVSWYQQALGQGPQFIFQYYEEEERQRGNFPDRFSGHQFPNYSSELNVNALLLGDSALYLCASSLPAGLETQYFGPGTRLLVL.